This TCR beta chain emerged from a study of cytomegalovirus exposure and HLA in healthy donors. The PCR employed 60 Vbeta primers together with 13 Jbeta primers. This table comes from immunoSEQ multiplex PCR, and its TCRdb copy is limited to in-frame clones, with some not included. The sample holds tens of thousands of clones, roughly 80% seen once. Per germline, CDR1 SGHRS and CDR2 YFSETQ. The length of the CDR3 is 14 residues. This clone showed up just a few times. A read error may account for a junction end that differs from germline. The chain recombines TRBV5-1 with TRBJ2-1; 8 bases match TRBD1. Sequenced material: PBMCs. This TCR was recovered from a woman younger than 45 in good health and CMV-seropositive. The CDR3 region is CASSDGQGYNEQFF. The CDR3 coding sequence is TGTGCCAGCAGCGATGGACAGGGATACAATGAGCAGTTCTTC.